One TCR beta chain is described in this entry. This entry is derived from a study of Ad26.COV2.S vaccination and SARS-CoV-2 variants. For the study at large: The authors gave Ad26.COV2.S intramuscularly, either once or twice 56 days apart.

The treatment is: over 15 received Ad26.COV2.S at low or high dose, single or two shots; about 5 received placebo; per-sample allocation not given. The samples date from day 63 after the first vaccine or placebo injection. Clones were read by immunoSEQ multiplex PCR, and TCRdb kept only the in-frame ones, dropping some. The sample has roughly 330,000 clones; roughly 88% are singletons. Germline loops: CDR1 PRHDT, CDR2 FYEKMQ (reference sequence). Trimming took 2 bases from V and 2 from J, leaving 15 bases between them. The CDR3 is 16 amino acids. The chain uses TRBV13 and TRBJ2-5, with D possibly matching TRBD2 (5 bases). The material was peripheral blood, obtained in a trial of Ad26.COV2.S vaccine versus placebo. The receptor's source is a person between 18 and 60 years old who received the Ad26.COV2.S COVID-19 vaccine or a placebo. The CDR3 reads CASSLQVGAPQETQYF. As DNA, the CDR3 is TGTGCCAGCAGCTTACAGGTGGGAGCTCCGCAAGAGACCCAGTACTTC.